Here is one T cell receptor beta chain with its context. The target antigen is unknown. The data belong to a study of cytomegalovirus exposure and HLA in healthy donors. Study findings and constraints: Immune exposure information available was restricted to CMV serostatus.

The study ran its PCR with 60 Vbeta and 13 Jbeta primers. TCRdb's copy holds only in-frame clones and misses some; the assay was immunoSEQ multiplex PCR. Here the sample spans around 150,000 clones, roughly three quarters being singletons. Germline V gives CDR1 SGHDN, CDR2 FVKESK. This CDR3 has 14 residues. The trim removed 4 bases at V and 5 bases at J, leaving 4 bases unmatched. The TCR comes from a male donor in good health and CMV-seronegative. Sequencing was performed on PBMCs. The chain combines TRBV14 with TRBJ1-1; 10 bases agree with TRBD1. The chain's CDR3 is CASSRRQGATEAFF. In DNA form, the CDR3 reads TGTGCCAGCAGCCGGCGACAGGGGGCAACTGAAGCTTTCTTT.